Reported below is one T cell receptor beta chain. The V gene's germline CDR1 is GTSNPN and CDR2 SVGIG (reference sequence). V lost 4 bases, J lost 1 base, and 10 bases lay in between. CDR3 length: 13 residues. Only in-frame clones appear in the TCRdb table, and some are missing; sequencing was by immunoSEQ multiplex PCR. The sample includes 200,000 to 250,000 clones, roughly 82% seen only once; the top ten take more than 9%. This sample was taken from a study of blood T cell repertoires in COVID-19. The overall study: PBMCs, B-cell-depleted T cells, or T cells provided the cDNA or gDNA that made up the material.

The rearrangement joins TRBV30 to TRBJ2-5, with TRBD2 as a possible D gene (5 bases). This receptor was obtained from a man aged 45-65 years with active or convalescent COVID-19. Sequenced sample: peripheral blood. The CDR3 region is CAWNGLAQETQYF. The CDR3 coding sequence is TGTGCCTGGAACGGACTGGCCCAAGAGACCCAGTACTTC.